Presented here are 24 T cell receptor beta chains from one specimen sequenced in a study of cytomegalovirus exposure and HLA in healthy donors. The PCR made use of 60 Vbeta and 13 Jbeta primers. TCRdb keeps only in-frame clones here, not all; method: immunoSEQ multiplex PCR. In the table there are around 110,000 clones, approximately 78% of which are singletons. The source material was PBMCs. The receptor set was obtained from a young man in good health and CMV-seropositive.

Details on this clone: Different DNA sequences within this sample yield the same CDR3. This chain joins TRBV15 and TRBJ1-1, with a tentative D call TRBD1 (6 bases). There are 15 residues in the CDR3. Trimming left V 0 bases short and J 4 bases short, with 12 bases between. The germline V gene has CDR1 LNHNV and CDR2 YYDKDF (reference sequence). CDR3 DNA: TGTGCCACCAGCAGAGATCGAGGACAGCTCACTGAAGCTTTCTTT. The encoded protein is CATSRDRGQLTEAFF.

Details on this clone: Other DNA sequences in this specimen translate into the identical CDR3. The rearrangement links TRBV5-6 to TRBJ1-2, with TRBD1 as a possible D gene (5 bases). The CDR3 is 13 amino acids. V was shortened by 4 bases and J by 2 bases, with 9 bases between the two germline ends. CDR1 is SGHDT and CDR2 is YYEEEE in the germline V gene. This CDR3 reads CASSPDRNYGYTF. The CDR3 nucleotides read TGTGCCAGCAGCCCCGACAGAAACTATGGCTACACCTTC.

V is TRBV5-1 and J is TRBJ2-2; 8 bases map to TRBD1. The V gene end was trimmed by 2 bases and the J gene end by 6 bases; junction bases not matched to a gene: 6. CDR3 length: 15 residues. CDR1 and CDR2 (germline): SGHRS, YFSETQ. The CDR3 DNA sequence: TGCGCCAGCAGCTTACAGCAGGGGGCGTCCGGGGAGCTGTTTTTT. Translation gives CASSLQQGASGELFF. The full variable domain, rest sourced from reference TRBV5-1 and TRBJ2-2, is KAGVTQTPRYLIKTRGQQVTLSCSPISGHRSVSWYQQTPGQGLQFLFEYFSETQRNKGNFPGRFSGRQFSNSRSEMNVSTLELGDSALYLCASSLQQGASGELFFGEGSRLTVL.

The chain links TRBV11-2 to TRBJ2-3, with a weak D call TRBD2 (5 bases). CDR1 is SGHAT and CDR2 is FQNNGV in the germline V gene. The CDR3 totals 14 residues. Trimming removed 5 bases at V and 4 bases at J, with 13 bases between. This chain's CDR3 is CASSLERTSDTQYF. CDR3 sequence (DNA): TGTGCCAGCAGCCTGGAGCGGACCTCAGATACGCAGTATTTT.

The chain carries TRBV6-5 and TRBJ2-5; possible D gene TRBD1, 6 bases. CDR3 length: 14 residues. Germline loops: CDR1 MNHEY, CDR2 SVGAGI. V was clipped by 7 bases and J by 5 bases, with 17 bases between them. The CDR3, as DNA: TGTGCCAGCACGAGACTGGGGGCAGGGGAGACCCAGTACTTC. It codes for CASTRLGAGETQYF.

The chain carries TRBV27 and TRBJ2-7, with a possible D match to TRBD1 (5 bases). V was cut by 3 bases and J by 0 bases, with 9 bases left in between. The CDR3 covers 14 residues. Looked up from germline, CDR1 is MNHEY and CDR2 is SMNVEV (reference sequence). The CDR3 spells CASSFNRFSYEQYF. CDR3 DNA: TGTGCCAGCAGTTTCAACAGGTTCTCCTACGAGCAGTACTTC.

The chain employs TRBV7-9 and TRBJ2-7; tentatively, D is TRBD1 (6 bases). Trimming pared 6 bases from V and 1 base from J, leaving 13 bases between. Germline values: CDR1 SEHNR, CDR2 FQNEAQ (reference sequence). The CDR3 length is 14 residues. Written as DNA, the CDR3 is TGTGCCAGCAGTTTTGGACAGAGTTCCTACGAGCAGTACTTC. Translated: CASSFGQSSYEQYF.

The sample holds a few counts of this clone. J is TRBJ1-1 and V is TRBV28, with 7 nucleotides matching TRBD1. V dropped 5 bases and J dropped 5; count of bases not matched to a gene: 8. CDR3 length: 14 residues. The germline V gene has CDR1 MDHEN and CDR2 SYDVKM. The CDR3 DNA reads TGTGCCAGCAGTACGCAGGGGGGTAGGACTGAAGCTTTCTTT. This encodes CASSTQGGRTEAFF.

Here the CDR3 reads CATRQVLEAFF. The CDR3 DNA is TGTGCCACCAGACAGGTTCTTGAAGCTTTCTTT. The rearrangement links TRBV6-1 to TRBJ1-1; D may be TRBD1 (6 bases). CDR1 is MNHNS and CDR2 is SASEGT in the germline V gene. The V and J ends lost 10 bases and 7 bases respectively, with 13 bases between them. This CDR3 spans 11 amino acids.

The rearrangement joins TRBV5-1 to TRBJ1-1; TRBD1 matches at 8 bases. Germline CDR1 is SGHRS and CDR2 is YFSETQ. J gave up 6 bases and V 4 bases, and 11 bases lay outside the gene matches. The CDR3 is 15 amino acids. DNA of the CDR3: TGCGCCAGCAGCCTCCCCACCTCGGACAGGGCTGAAGCTTTCTTT. Amino acid sequence: CASSLPTSDRAEAFF.

This clone was found once. The gene calls are TRBV6-6 and TRBJ1-1; D is unresolved. The CDR3 is 16 amino acids. The germline CDR1 and CDR2 sequences are MNHNY and SVGAGI (reference sequence). With 6 bases removed from V and 1 base from J, the gap between germline ends came to 18 bases. The CDR3 DNA reads as TGTGCCAGCAGCCCCCCGACAACGAAAGCGAACACTGAAGCTTTCTTT. Protein product: CASSPPTTKANTEAFF.

V and J are TRBV11-3 and TRBJ2-1, with D unresolved. The V end was cut by 1 base, the J end by 8 bases, with 12 bases between. CDR1 SGHNT and CDR2 YENEEA come from the germline V gene. This CDR3 is 14 amino acids long. The CDR3 DNA reads TGTGCCAGCAGCTTAGCATACGCGGTTGATGAGCAGTTCTTC. Its protein product is CASSLAYAVDEQFF.

The chain joins TRBV12-5 to TRBJ2-1; possibly TRBD1 for D (5 bases). Trimming left V 0 bases short and J 7 bases short, with 10 bases between. The CDR3 is made up of 14 amino acids. CDR1 is LGHNT, CDR2 FRNRAP, per germline. The CDR3 DNA reads TGTGCTAGTGGTTTGGTAGGGGCCGGAAATGAGCAGTTCTTC. Its translation is CASGLVGAGNEQFF.

This sequence joins TRBV6-1 and TRBJ1-2; 7 bases agree with TRBD1. With V trimmed by 6 bases and J by 4 bases, 11 bases remained unmatched. The germline CDR1 and CDR2 sequences are MNHNS and SASEGT. This CDR3 is built from 15 residues. CDR3 nucleotide sequence: TGTGCCAGCAGGTGGGACAGTGAAGATAGCTATGGCTACACCTTC. This codes for CASRWDSEDSYGYTF.

The rearrangement links TRBV18 to TRBJ2-1; 10 positions match TRBD1. The germline CDR1 and CDR2 sequences are KGHSH and LQKENI. The CDR3 totals 17 residues. With 2 bases clipped from V and 9 bases from J, the junction kept 13 bases outside the gene matches. The CDR3 sequence: CASSPVPAGTGVLEQFF. Here the CDR3 DNA reads TGTGCCAGCTCACCAGTTCCGGCGGGGACAGGGGTTCTTGAGCAGTTCTTC. The variable domain in full, with the rest retrieved from reference TRBV18 and TRBJ2-1, is NAGVMQNPRHLVRRRGQEARLRCSPMKGHSHVYWYRQLPEEGLKFMVYLQKENIIDESGMPKERFSAEFPKEGPSILRIQQVVRGDSAAYFCASSPVPAGTGVLEQFFGPGTRLTVL.

The gene calls are TRBV27 and TRBJ1-1; 8 bases fit TRBD1. V was clipped by 7 bases and J by 3 bases; unmatched bases: 4. The CDR3 is made up of 13 amino acids. Germline V lookup: CDR1 MNHEY, CDR2 SMNVEV (reference sequence). This CDR3 is CASKVQGDTEAFF. In DNA, the CDR3 is TGTGCCAGCAAAGTACAGGGGGACACTGAAGCTTTCTTT.

With regard to this clone: This may stem from a read error, because a much larger clone lies one nucleotide away. The V and J genes are TRBV5-3 and TRBJ1-2; the D gene is possibly TRBD1 (6 bases). TRBV5-3 is recorded as an ORF, its role being uncertain. This CDR3 is 13 amino acids long. The CDR3 spells CASSSQGSYGYTF. The CDR3 region has the DNA TGTGCCAGCAGCTCACAGGGTTCCTATGGCTACACCTTC.

The chain links TRBV5-6 to TRBJ2-2; tentatively, D is TRBD1 (5 bases). Germline CDR1 reads SGHDT; CDR2 reads YYEEEE. V lost 0 bases and J lost 5, with 14 bases in between. The CDR3 is 16 amino acids. In DNA, the CDR3 is TGTGCCAGCAGCTTGGCGCAGGGTAGGTGGACCGGGGAGCTGTTTTTT. This translates into CASSLAQGRWTGELFF.

A note on this clone: This CDR3 is also generated by other DNA sequences in the sample. The chain recombines TRBV5-1 with TRBJ1-1; no definite D call. The CDR3 totals 13 residues. Germline V gene sequence: CDR1 SGHRS, CDR2 YFSETQ. The V and J ends lost 2 bases and 1 base respectively, with 6 bases between them. The CDR3 is CASSFRGNTEAFF. CDR3 in DNA: TGCGCCAGCAGCTTTCGAGGGAACACTGAAGCTTTCTTT.

The chain couples TRBV19 to TRBJ2-4; maybe TRBD1 (5 bases). V lost 7 bases and J lost 0, with 16 bases in between. CDR1 and CDR2 (germline): LNHDA, SQIVND (reference sequence). This CDR3 contains 16 residues. CDR3 loop: CASTSDSLIAKNIQYF. In nucleotides, the CDR3 is TGTGCCAGTACCTCAGACAGCCTAATAGCCAAAAACATTCAGTACTTC. The full variable domain, in which reference TRBV19 and TRBJ2-4 provide the parts outside the CDR3, is DGGITQSPKYLFRKEGQNVTLSCEQNLNHDAMYWYRQDPGQGLRLIYYSQIVNDFQKGDIAEGYSVSREKKESFPLTVTSAQKNPTAFYLCASTSDSLIAKNIQYFGAGTRLSVL.

This chain joins TRBV6-5 and TRBJ2-2; TRBD2 might be the D (6 bases). V dropped 5 bases and J dropped 4 bases, with 11 bases sitting between them. The germline CDR1 and CDR2 sequences are MNHEY and SVGAGI. This CDR3 region has 14 residues. As DNA, the CDR3 is TGTGCCAGCAGTGGAGAAGCGGGCACCGGGGAGCTGTTTTTT. Amino acids: CASSGEAGTGELFF.

The V call is TRBV29-1, the J call TRBJ1-6; TRBD1 might be the D (5 bases). Germline CDR1 SQVTM, CDR2 ANQGSEA. The ends were cut back, 5 bases at V and 7 bases at J, with 12 bases in the middle. The CDR3 is 13 residues long. The CDR3 DNA reads as TGCAGCGTTTCGCAGGGAACGAATTCACCCCTCCACTTT. Its translation is CSVSQGTNSPLHF. The whole variable domain, remainder taken from reference TRBV29-1 and TRBJ1-6, is SAVISQKPSRDICQRGTSLTIQCQVDSQVTMMFWYRQQPGQSLTLIATANQGSEATYESGFVIDKFPISRPNLTFSTLTVSNMSPEDSSIYLCSVSQGTNSPLHFGNGTRLTVT.

The rearrangement joins TRBV7-9 to TRBJ1-6, with TRBD1 matching over 8 bases. With V trimmed by 0 bases and J by 0 bases, 7 bases remained unmatched. Germline V CDR1 and CDR2: SEHNR, FQNEAQ (reference sequence). The length of the CDR3 is 19 residues. Here the CDR3 reads CASSLARPRGPSYNSPLHF. In DNA, the CDR3 is TGTGCCAGCAGCTTAGCTCGCCCCAGGGGGCCCTCCTATAATTCACCCCTCCACTTT.

The rearrangement joins TRBV6-5 to TRBJ1-5, with D maybe TRBD1 (6 bases). The CDR3 loop spans 14 amino acids. Germline V lookup: CDR1 MNHEY, CDR2 SVGAGI. Trimming stripped 7 bases from V and 6 bases from J, with 16 bases between. In DNA form, the CDR3 reads TGTGCCAGCAAGCCCACAGGGATGGGTCAGCCCCAGCATTTT. Protein sequence: CASKPTGMGQPQHF.